This T cell receptor (beta chain) was observed in a study of blood T cell repertoires in COVID-19. Overall study: Acute and convalescent COVID-19 samples came from the United States, Italy and Spain. T cells, B-cell-depleted T cells, or PBMCs provided the cDNA or gDNA that served as material.

As handled by the study authors: Quantification of nucleated cells was approximated via reference gene primer amplification. Clones were read by immunoSEQ multiplex PCR, and TCRdb kept only the in-frame ones, dropping some. V, J and clone size derive from that table, while D and trimming were established from the DNA sequence. The top ten clones hold less than 2.5% of a sample with 200,000 or so clones, 80% to 85% of them seen once. The CDR3 totals 15 residues. Germline-derived CDR1 and CDR2 are SGHVS and FQNEAQ. J gave up 3 bases and V 7 bases, and 5 bases lay outside the gene matches. The J gene is TRBJ2-1, the V gene TRBV7-8; 11 nucleotides line up with TRBD2. This clonotype originated in a woman aged 60-75 years with acute or convalescent COVID-19. Sequencing used peripheral blood. CDR3 nucleotide sequence: TGTGCCAGCACTTCTAGCGGGGGGCTCTACAATGAGCAGTTCTTC. It encodes CASTSSGGLYNEQFF.